What follows is one T cell receptor (beta chain) and its context. Its antigen is unknown. CDR3 length: 14 amino acids. Germline values: CDR1 SGHVS, CDR2 FNYEAQ. V lost 5 bases to trimming and J lost 11 bases; unmatched junction nucleotides: 11. The data originate from a study of T cells in Graves' hyperthyroidism and ophthalmopathy. Any patient presenting with uncontrolled infection, other autoimmune disease, pregnancy or lactation was left out. PBMCs were obtained from over 8.5 ml fresh peripheral blood. RNA transcripts provided the source from which TCR beta CDR3 regions were amplified. First-round RT-PCR of the TCR CDR3 relied on the HTBI primer set. TCRdb re-derived calls from the multiplex PCR reads in MiXCR, one entry per CDR3 protein. In the table there are about 840,000 distinct CDR3 sequences, 38% of which are singletons. Whole-study findings and limits: Stable hyperthyroidism was separated from ophthalmopathy by a model based on 13 V-J features. Blood also showed most of the thyroid clonotypes that were expanded above 0.001.

The sequencing sample was made of blood. This clonotype originated in a man aged 18 to 35 with Graves' hyperthyroidism. V usage is TRBV7-6 and J usage is TRBJ1-5, with 8 bases matching TRBD1. The CDR3 DNA follows: TGTGCCAGCAGCCAGGGACAGGTACAAGAGACCCAGCATTTT. This codes for CASSQGQVQETQHF.